The entry below describes one T cell receptor beta chain. The antigen is undetermined. TCRdb re-called the RACE reads through MiXCR, storing one row per CDR3 protein. The profile shows 85,000 to 100,000 distinct CDR3 sequences, roughly 27% of them singletons. Time point given: patch test 3, about 24 weeks after DPC sensitization. The treatment is: therapeutic diphenylcyclopropenone sensitization with weekly scalp DPC. The sample originates from a study of human T cells and chemical hapten exposure. Study background: Subjects had 2% DPC placed on about 2 cm by about 2 cm of upper inner arm skin for sensitization. Weekly scalp doses of diphenylcyclopropenone were given to patients during the roughly 26-week study. General study findings and limits: The study found expanded TCRs formed significantly more large CDR3 similarity clusters than controls.

Material: whole blood, obtained in connection with sensitization to the hapten diphenylcyclopropenone (DPC). This receptor was identified in a man in his forties with alopecia areata. Some clones in this sample may be carry-over from other donors' samples.

The CDR3 reads CASSLAITEAFF. The DNA of the CDR3 is TGTGCCAGCAGCTTAGCAATCACTGAAGCTTTCTTT. The chain is built from TRBV7-9 and TRBJ1-1, with D hard to call. The ends were cut back, 0 bases at V and 4 bases at J, with 3 bases in the middle. Germline V gene data show CDR1 as SEHNR and CDR2 as FQNEAQ (reference sequence). The CDR3 has 12 residues.